These 4 T cell receptor beta chains were all obtained from the same sample, sequenced in a study of blood T cell repertoires in COVID-19. Repertoires were generated with immunoSEQ multiplex PCR, while TCRdb's copy carries only in-frame clones and drops some. The sample records about 370,000 clones, over 75% being singletons. The sample comprised PBMCs or T cells enriched from blood (not recorded which). The source is a man aged 18 to 30 who had recovered from COVID-19.

The chain uses TRBV5-4 and TRBJ2-3; no definite D call. The ends were cut back, 4 bases at V and 1 base at J, with 4 bases in the middle. Germline CDR1 is SGHNT and CDR2 is YYREEE (reference sequence). This CDR3 comprises 12 residues. The CDR3: CASSAGTDTQYF. The CDR3 bases are TGTGCCAGCAGCGCAGGCACAGATACGCAGTATTTT.

This chain joins TRBV28 and TRBJ2-1; possible D gene TRBD1, 5 bases. CDR3 length: 17 residues. V lost 4 bases and J lost 7, with 23 bases in between. Germline CDR1 is MDHEN and CDR2 is SYDVKM. CDR3: CASSSRQDTGLTNEQFF. The CDR3 nucleotides are TGTGCCAGCAGTTCAAGACAAGATACAGGTCTTACAAATGAGCAGTTCTTC.

The chain employs TRBV18 and TRBJ2-3, with D tentatively TRBD1 (5 bases). Germline CDR1 is KGHSH and CDR2 is LQKENI. Trimming shortened V by 2 bases and J by 0 bases, and 15 bases separated the two germline ends. The CDR3 is 17 amino acids. CDR3 nucleotides: TGTGCCAGCTCACCAAGGTTGACAGCGTCTAGCACAGATACGCAGTATTTT. Translation: CASSPRLTASSTDTQYF. The full variable domain, in which reference TRBV18 and TRBJ2-3 provide the parts outside the CDR3, is NAGVMQNPRHLVRRRGQEARLRCSPMKGHSHVYWYRQLPEEGLKFMVYLQKENIIDESGMPKERFSAEFPKEGPSILRIQQVVRGDSAAYFCASSPRLTASSTDTQYFGPGTRLTVL.

Worth noting for this clone: Other DNA sequences in the same sample also yield this CDR3. The rearrangement links TRBV18 to TRBJ2-1; 9 bases map to TRBD2. Germline loops: CDR1 KGHSH, CDR2 LQKENI. V trimming: 6 bases; J trimming: 7 bases; junction bases outside the gene matches: 10. This CDR3 comprises 15 residues. The DNA of the CDR3 is TGTGCCAGCTCCCCCGCTAGCGGGACGGGAAATGAGCAGTTCTTC. This sequence encodes CASSPASGTGNEQFF.